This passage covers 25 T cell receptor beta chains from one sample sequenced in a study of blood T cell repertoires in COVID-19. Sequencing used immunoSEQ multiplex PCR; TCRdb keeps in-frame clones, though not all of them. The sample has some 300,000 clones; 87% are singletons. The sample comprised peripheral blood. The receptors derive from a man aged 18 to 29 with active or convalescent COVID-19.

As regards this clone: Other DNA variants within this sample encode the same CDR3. The CDR3 protein is CASTWTSSYNEQFF. CDR3 coding DNA: TGTGCCAGCACCTGGACTAGCTCCTACAATGAGCAGTTCTTC. This chain joins TRBV2 and TRBJ2-1; 7 bases agree with TRBD2. From germline, CDR1 is SNHLY and CDR2 FYNNEI. Trimming cost V 7 bases and J 0 bases; bases outside gene matches: 3. The CDR3 consists of 14 residues.

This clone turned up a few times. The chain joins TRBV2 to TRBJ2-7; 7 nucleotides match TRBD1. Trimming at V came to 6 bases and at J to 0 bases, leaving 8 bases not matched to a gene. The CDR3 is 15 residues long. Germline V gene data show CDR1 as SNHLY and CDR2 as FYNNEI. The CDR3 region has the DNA TGTGCCAGCAGATACACAGGGGATCTCTCCTACGAGCAGTACTTC. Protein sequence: CASRYTGDLSYEQYF.

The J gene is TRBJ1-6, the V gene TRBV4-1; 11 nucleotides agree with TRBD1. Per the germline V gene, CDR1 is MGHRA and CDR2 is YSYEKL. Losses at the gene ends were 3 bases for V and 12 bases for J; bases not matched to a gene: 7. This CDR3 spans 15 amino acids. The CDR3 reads CASSHDRDRGIPLHF. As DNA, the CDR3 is TGCGCCAGCAGCCATGACCGGGACAGGGGGATACCCCTCCACTTT.

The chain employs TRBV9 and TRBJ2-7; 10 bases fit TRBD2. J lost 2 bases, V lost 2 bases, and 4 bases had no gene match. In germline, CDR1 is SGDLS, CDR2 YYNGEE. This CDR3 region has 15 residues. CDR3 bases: TGTGCCAGCAGCGTGGGACTAGCGCAAACCTACGAGCAGTACTTC. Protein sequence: CASSVGLAQTYEQYF.

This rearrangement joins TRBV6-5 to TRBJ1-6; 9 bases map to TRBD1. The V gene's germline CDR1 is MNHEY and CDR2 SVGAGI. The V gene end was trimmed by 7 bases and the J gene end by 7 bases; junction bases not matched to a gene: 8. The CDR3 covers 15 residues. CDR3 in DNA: TGTGCCAGCAACTTCGGGGGGACAGGGAATTCACCCCTCCACTTT. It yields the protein CASNFGGTGNSPLHF.

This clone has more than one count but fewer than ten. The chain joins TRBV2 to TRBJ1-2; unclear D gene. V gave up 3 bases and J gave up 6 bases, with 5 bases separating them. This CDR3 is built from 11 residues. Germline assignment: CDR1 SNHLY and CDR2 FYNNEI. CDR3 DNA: TGTGCCAGCAGTGAGAGGGATGGCTACACCTTC. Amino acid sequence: CASSERDGYTF.

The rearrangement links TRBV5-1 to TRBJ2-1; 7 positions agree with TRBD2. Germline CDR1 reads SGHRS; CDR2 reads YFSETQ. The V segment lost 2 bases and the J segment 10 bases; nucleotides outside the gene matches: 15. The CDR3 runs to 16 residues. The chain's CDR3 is CASSFSQWEGGIEQFF. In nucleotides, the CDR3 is TGCGCCAGCAGCTTTTCGCAGTGGGAGGGAGGGATCGAGCAGTTCTTC.

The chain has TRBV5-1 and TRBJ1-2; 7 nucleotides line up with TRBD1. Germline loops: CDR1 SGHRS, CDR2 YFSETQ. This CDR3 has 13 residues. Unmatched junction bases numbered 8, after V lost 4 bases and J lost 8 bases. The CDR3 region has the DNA TGCGCCAGCAGCCCAGGGGCAGGGGGAGGCTACACCTTC. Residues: CASSPGAGGGYTF.

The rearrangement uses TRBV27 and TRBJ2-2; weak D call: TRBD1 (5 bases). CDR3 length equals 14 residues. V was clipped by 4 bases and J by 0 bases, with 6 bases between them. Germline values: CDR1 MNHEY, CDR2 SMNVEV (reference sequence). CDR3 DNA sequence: TGTGCCAGCAGTTACAGGACGAACACCGGGGAGCTGTTTTTT. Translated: CASSYRTNTGELFF.

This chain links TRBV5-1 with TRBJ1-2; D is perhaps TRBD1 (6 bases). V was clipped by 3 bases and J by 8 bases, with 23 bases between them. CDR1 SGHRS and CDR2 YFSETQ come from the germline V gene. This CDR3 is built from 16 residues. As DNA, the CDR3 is TGCGCCAGCAGCTCCGAGGGGGGGTTCAGTTTGGGCGGCTACACCTTC. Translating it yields CASSSEGGFSLGGYTF.

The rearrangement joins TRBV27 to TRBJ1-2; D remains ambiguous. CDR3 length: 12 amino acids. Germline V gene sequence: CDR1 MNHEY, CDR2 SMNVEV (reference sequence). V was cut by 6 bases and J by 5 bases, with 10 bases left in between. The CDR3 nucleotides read TGTGCCAGCAGAACGGGAGCTTATGGCTACACCTTC. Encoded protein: CASRTGAYGYTF.

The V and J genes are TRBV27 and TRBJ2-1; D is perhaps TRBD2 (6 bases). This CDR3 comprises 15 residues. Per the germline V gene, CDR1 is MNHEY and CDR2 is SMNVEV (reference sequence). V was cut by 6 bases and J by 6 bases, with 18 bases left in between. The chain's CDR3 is CASRLSERALNEQFF. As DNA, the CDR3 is TGTGCCAGCAGACTATCTGAGCGGGCCCTCAATGAGCAGTTCTTC.

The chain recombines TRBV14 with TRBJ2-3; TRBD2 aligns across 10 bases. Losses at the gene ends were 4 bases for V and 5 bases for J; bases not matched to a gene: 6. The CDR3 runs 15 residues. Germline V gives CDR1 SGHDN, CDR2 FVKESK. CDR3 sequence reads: CASSRLAGVGDTQYF. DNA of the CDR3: TGTGCCAGCAGCCGCCTAGCGGGAGTGGGAGATACGCAGTATTTT.

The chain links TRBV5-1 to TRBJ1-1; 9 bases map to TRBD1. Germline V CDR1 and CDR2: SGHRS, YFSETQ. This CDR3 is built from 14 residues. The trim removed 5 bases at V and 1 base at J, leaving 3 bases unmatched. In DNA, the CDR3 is TGCGCCAGCAGAGGGACAGGGTGGAACACTGAAGCTTTCTTT. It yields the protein CASRGTGWNTEAFF.

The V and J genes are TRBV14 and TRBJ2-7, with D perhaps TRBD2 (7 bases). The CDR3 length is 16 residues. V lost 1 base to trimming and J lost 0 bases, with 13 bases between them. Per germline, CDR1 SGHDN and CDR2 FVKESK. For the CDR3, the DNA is TGTGCCAGCAGCCAAGGGCGCGGGGGCCGCTCCTACGAGCAGTACTTC. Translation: CASSQGRGGRSYEQYF.

In nucleotides, the CDR3 is TGTGCCACCGCGGGGATGGAGACCCAGTACTTC. Amino acid sequence: CATAGMETQYF. The chain links TRBV25-1 to TRBJ2-5, with D possibly TRBD2 on 6 matching bases. Trimming took off 10 bases at V and 5 bases at J, with 11 bases between the two ends. Germline V gene sequence: CDR1 MGHDK, CDR2 SYGVNS. CDR3 length equals 11 residues.

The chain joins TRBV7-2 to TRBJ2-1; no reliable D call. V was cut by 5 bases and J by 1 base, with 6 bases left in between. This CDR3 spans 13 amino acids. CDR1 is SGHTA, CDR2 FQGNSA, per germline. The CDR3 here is CASSPRSYNEQFF. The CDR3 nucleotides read TGTGCCAGCAGCCCCCGGTCCTACAATGAGCAGTTCTTC.

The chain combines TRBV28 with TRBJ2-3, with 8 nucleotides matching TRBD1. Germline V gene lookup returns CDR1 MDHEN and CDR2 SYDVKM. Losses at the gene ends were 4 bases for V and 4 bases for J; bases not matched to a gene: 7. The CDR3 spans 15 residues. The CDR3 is CASSSWTGISDTQYF. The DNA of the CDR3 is TGTGCCAGCAGTTCCTGGACAGGGATTTCAGATACGCAGTATTTT.

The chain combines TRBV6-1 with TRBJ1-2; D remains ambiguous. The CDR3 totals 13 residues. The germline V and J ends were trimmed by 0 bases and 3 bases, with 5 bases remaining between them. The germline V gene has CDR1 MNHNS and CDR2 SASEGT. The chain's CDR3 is CASSEALDYGYTF. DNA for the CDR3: TGTGCCAGCAGTGAAGCCCTAGACTATGGCTACACCTTC.

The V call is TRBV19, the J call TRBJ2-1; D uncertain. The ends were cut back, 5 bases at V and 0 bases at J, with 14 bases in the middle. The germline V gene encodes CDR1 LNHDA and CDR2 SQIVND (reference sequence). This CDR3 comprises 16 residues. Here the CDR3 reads CASSPSPGRSYNEQFF. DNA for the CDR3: TGTGCCAGTAGTCCGAGTCCTGGGCGCTCCTACAATGAGCAGTTCTTC.

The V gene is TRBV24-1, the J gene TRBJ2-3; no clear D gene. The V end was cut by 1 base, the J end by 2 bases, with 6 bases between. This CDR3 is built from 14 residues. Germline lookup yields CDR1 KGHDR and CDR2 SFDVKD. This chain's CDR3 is CATSDFQVTDTQYF. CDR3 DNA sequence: TGTGCCACCAGTGATTTCCAGGTCACAGATACGCAGTATTTT.

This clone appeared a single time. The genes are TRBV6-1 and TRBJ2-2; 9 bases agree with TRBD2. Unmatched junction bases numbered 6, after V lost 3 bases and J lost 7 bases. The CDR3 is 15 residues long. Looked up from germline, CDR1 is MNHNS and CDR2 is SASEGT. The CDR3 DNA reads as TGTGCCAGCAGTGAGTTAGCGGGGGCGTTCGGGGAGCTGTTTTTT. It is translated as CASSELAGAFGELFF.

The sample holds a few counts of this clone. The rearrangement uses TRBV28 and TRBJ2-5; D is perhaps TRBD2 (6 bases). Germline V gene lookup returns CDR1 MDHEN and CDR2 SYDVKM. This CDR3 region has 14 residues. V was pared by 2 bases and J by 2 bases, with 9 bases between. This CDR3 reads CASSLGGEQETQYF. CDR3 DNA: TGTGCCAGCAGTTTAGGAGGGGAGCAAGAGACCCAGTACTTC.

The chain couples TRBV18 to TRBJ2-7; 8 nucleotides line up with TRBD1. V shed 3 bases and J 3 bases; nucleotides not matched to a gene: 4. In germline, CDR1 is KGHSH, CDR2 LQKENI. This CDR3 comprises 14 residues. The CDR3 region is CASSPGQGDYEQYF. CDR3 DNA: TGTGCCAGCTCACCTGGACAGGGCGACTACGAGCAGTACTTC. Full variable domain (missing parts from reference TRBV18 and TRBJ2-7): NAGVMQNPRHLVRRRGQEARLRCSPMKGHSHVYWYRQLPEEGLKFMVYLQKENIIDESGMPKERFSAEFPKEGPSILRIQQVVRGDSAAYFCASSPGQGDYEQYFGPGTRLTVT.

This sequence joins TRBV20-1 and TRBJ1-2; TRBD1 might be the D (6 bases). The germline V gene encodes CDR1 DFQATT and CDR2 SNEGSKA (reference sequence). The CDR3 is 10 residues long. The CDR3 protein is CGTQSYGYTF. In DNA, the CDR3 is TGCGGGACACAGAGCTATGGCTACACCTTC.